This T cell receptor (beta chain) stems from a study of blood T cell repertoires in COVID-19. Recruited during active infection, patients (from Seattle) were subsequently followed longitudinally. The length of the CDR3 is 13 residues. Germline CDR1 MNHEY, CDR2 SVGAGI. Trimming cost V 2 bases and J 4 bases; bases outside gene matches: 0. Profiled with immunoSEQ multiplex PCR; TCRdb holds only in-frame clones, not every one. The table lists 350,000 to 450,000 clones, about 88% of them singletons. The clonotype was recovered from a woman between 55 and 75 years old with COVID-19, enrolled during active disease. V usage is TRBV6-5 and J usage is TRBJ2-5, with 8 nucleotides matching TRBD1. Sequences were obtained from peripheral blood. The CDR3 is CASSYDRGETQYF. In DNA form, the CDR3 reads TGTGCCAGCAGTTACGACAGGGGAGAGACCCAGTACTTC.